This T cell receptor beta chain was captured in a study of blood T cell repertoires in COVID-19. The CDR3 runs to 16 residues. The germline V gene has CDR1 ENHRY and CDR2 SYGVKD. J was trimmed by 5 bases and V by 2 bases; bases with no gene match: 9. Sequenced by immunoSEQ multiplex PCR; TCRdb stores in-frame clones only, minus some. Found here are a few hundred thousand clones, 85% to 90% of them singletons; the top ten hold around 1.7%. The receptor's source is a middle-aged man who had recovered from COVID-19. The chain joins TRBV10-3 to TRBJ2-5; the match to TRBD1 covers 9 bases. The specimen was PBMCs or T cells enriched from blood (not recorded which). The CDR3 protein is CAISEGFGTGFETQYF. CDR3 coding DNA: TGTGCCATCAGTGAGGGGTTTGGGACAGGGTTTGAGACCCAGTACTTC.